The 21 T cell receptor beta chains listed next were all sequenced from one sample in a study of blood T cell repertoires in COVID-19 (dated by TCRdb to about 2020). Libraries were constructed by the immunoSEQ multiplex PCR assay. Entries here come from immuneACCESS through TCRdb and include only in-frame sequences with V and J called. Some clones fail to appear in such tables; in the studies checked, an unresolved V gene covers under half of the shortfall, and the cause of the remainder is unknown. Here the sample has over 45,000 clones; more than 70% occur a single time. The ten top clones hold roughly 5.2% of the sample. Sequenced: peripheral blood. The receptors stem from a human donor in a cohort sampled during active COVID-19.

V usage is TRBV4-1 and J usage is TRBJ2-2; 9 bases align to TRBD1. The CDR3 sequence is 16 residues long. The germline CDR1 and CDR2 sequences are MGHRA and YSYEKL. Losses at the gene ends were 2 bases for V and 5 bases for J; bases not matched to a gene: 6. CDR3 residues: CASSQPGQGVTGELFF. The CDR3 bases are TGCGCCAGCAGCCAACCGGGACAGGGTGTAACCGGGGAGCTGTTTTTT.

The rearrangement links TRBV12-3 or TRBV12-4 to TRBJ1-2; TRBD1 agrees at 8 bases. V shed 10 bases, J shed 4 bases, and the junction held 8 bases outside the gene matches. The CDR3 spans 13 residues. The CDR3 reads CATRGRNVYGYTF. As DNA, the CDR3 is TGTGCCACCAGGGGGCGGAACGTCTATGGCTACACCTTC.

This rearrangement joins TRBV5-1 to TRBJ1-4, with TRBD1 as a possible D gene (5 bases). Germline V gene lookup returns CDR1 SGHRS and CDR2 YFSETQ. The CDR3 consists of 14 residues. V was pared by 3 bases and J by 4 bases, with 10 bases between. The CDR3 bases are TGCGCCAGCAGCTCGGACACCCTTAATGAAAAACTGTTTTTT. Amino acids: CASSSDTLNEKLFF.

The gene calls are TRBV18 and TRBJ1-2; TRBD1 might be the D (6 bases). This CDR3 spans 14 amino acids. Germline CDR1 KGHSH, CDR2 LQKENI. Trimming removed 2 bases at V and 8 bases at J, with 15 bases between. CDR3 residues: CASSPEAQGNGYTF. CDR3 DNA: TGTGCCAGCTCACCAGAAGCCCAGGGGAACGGCTACACCTTC.

This sequence joins TRBV5-6 and TRBJ1-6, with D perhaps TRBD1 (6 bases). There are 16 residues in the CDR3. The germline V gene encodes CDR1 SGHDT and CDR2 YYEEEE. The ends were cut back, 4 bases at V and 2 bases at J, with 13 bases in the middle. The CDR3 here is CASSTRGDPYNSPLHF. The CDR3 DNA reads as TGTGCCAGCAGCACCAGGGGTGATCCCTATAATTCACCCCTCCACTTT.

V usage is TRBV5-1 and J usage is TRBJ2-1, with 9 positions matching TRBD2. From germline, CDR1 is SGHRS and CDR2 YFSETQ. V was pared by 4 bases and J by 8 bases, with 13 bases of the junction left unmatched. There are 16 residues in the CDR3. CDR3 DNA sequence: TGCGCCAGCAGCCGAACGAGCGGGGGGAGTCTCCATGAGCAGTTCTTC. Encoded protein: CASSRTSGGSLHEQFF.

The chain joins TRBV7-9 to TRBJ2-2; 14 bases map to TRBD2. J lost 6 bases, V lost 5 bases, and 5 bases had no gene match. This CDR3 spans 16 amino acids. Germline CDR1 is SEHNR and CDR2 is FQNEAQ (reference sequence). The CDR3 protein is CASSTRLAGGSGELFF. The CDR3 DNA sequence: TGTGCCAGCAGCACCAGACTAGCGGGAGGGTCCGGGGAGCTGTTTTTT.

The rearrangement uses TRBV7-2 and TRBJ2-3; 14 bases agree with TRBD2. The germline gives CDR1 SGHTA, CDR2 FQGNSA. Germline trimming cut 3 bases from V and 6 bases from J; bases unmatched to any gene: 5. There are 16 residues in the CDR3. CDR3 region: CASSFGLAGGWDTQYF. Written as DNA, the CDR3 is TGTGCCAGCAGCTTTGGACTAGCGGGGGGTTGGGATACGCAGTATTTT.

There are a few counts of this clone. The rearrangement joins TRBV5-1 to TRBJ1-5, with D perhaps TRBD1 (6 bases). CDR3 length equals 15 residues. Germline V gene lookup returns CDR1 SGHRS and CDR2 YFSETQ. V lost 6 bases and J 0 bases, leaving 13 bases between the germline ends. DNA for the CDR3: TGCGCCAGCAAACCAGGGGCCGATAGCAATCAGCCCCAGCATTTT. Its translation: CASKPGADSNQPQHF.

The rearrangement links TRBV5-1 to TRBJ2-7; 8 bases are shared with TRBD2. The V gene's germline CDR1 is SGHRS and CDR2 YFSETQ. The CDR3 consists of 15 residues. The J segment lost 1 base and the V segment lost 6 bases, leaving 9 bases of the junction unmatched. The CDR3 sequence: CASKSGGGGSYEQYF. The CDR3 DNA sequence: TGCGCCAGCAAATCCGGAGGCGGGGGGTCCTACGAGCAGTACTTC. Full variable domain (rest looked up from reference TRBV5-1 and TRBJ2-7): KAGVTQTPRYLIKTRGQQVTLSCSPISGHRSVSWYQQTPGQGLQFLFEYFSETQRNKGNFPGRFSGRQFSNSRSEMNVSTLELGDSALYLCASKSGGGGSYEQYFGPGTRLTVT.

This clone was observed a handful of times. The genes are TRBV4-1 and TRBJ1-5, with TRBD1 identical over 9 bases. CDR3 length: 14 amino acids. Germline CDR1 is MGHRA and CDR2 is YSYEKL. V shed 4 bases and J 6 bases; nucleotides not matched to a gene: 4. CDR3 DNA: TGCGCCAGCAGCCGGGACAGGGATTTTCAGCCCCAGCATTTT. Protein product: CASSRDRDFQPQHF.

This clone came up once. The chain combines TRBV30 with TRBJ2-2; D perhaps matches TRBD1 (6 bases). V was shortened by 2 bases and J by 6 bases, with 10 bases between the two germline ends. Germline-derived CDR1 and CDR2 are GTSNPN and SVGIG (reference sequence). The CDR3 is 13 residues long. The CDR3, as DNA: TGTGCCTGGAGTAAAGGGGGAGCCGGGGAGCTGTTTTTT. This sequence encodes CAWSKGGAGELFF.

V and J are TRBV3-1 (or the pseudogene TRBV3-2) and TRBJ1-6; unclear D gene. The CDR3 loop spans 15 amino acids. From germline, CDR1 is LGHDT and CDR2 YNNKEL (reference sequence). Trimming shortened V by 4 bases and J by 6 bases, and 13 bases separated the two germline ends. The CDR3: CASSRINGGNSPLHF. The CDR3 DNA reads as TGTGCCAGCAGCCGAATCAATGGAGGTAATTCACCCCTCCACTTT.

J is TRBJ2-7 and V is TRBV11-2, with a tentative D call TRBD1 (5 bases). CDR1 SGHAT and CDR2 FQNNGV come from the germline V gene. The CDR3 sequence is 13 residues long. Trimming took 8 bases from V and 1 from J, leaving 12 bases between them. CDR3 in DNA: TGTGCCAGCGGCTCAAGGGGATCCTACGAGCAGTACTTC. Amino acid sequence: CASGSRGSYEQYF.

The V and J genes are TRBV6-6 and TRBJ2-7; D call uncertain. V was shortened by 3 bases and J by 3 bases, with 9 bases between the two germline ends. This CDR3 is built from 13 residues. Germline V gene sequence: CDR1 MNHNY, CDR2 SVGAGI (reference sequence). The CDR3 protein is CASSYRGGYEQYF. In DNA form, the CDR3 reads TGTGCCAGCAGTTATAGAGGTGGCTACGAGCAGTACTTC.

The chain has TRBV11-2 and TRBJ1-2, with D tentatively TRBD1 (6 bases). CDR1 is SGHAT and CDR2 is FQNNGV in the germline V gene. This CDR3 has 17 residues. Trimming left V 0 bases short and J 1 base short, with 15 bases between. The CDR3 nucleotides read TGTGCCAGCAGCTTAGAACAGGGCGAGATTTTTAACTATGGCTACACCTTC. It specifies CASSLEQGEIFNYGYTF.

The V and J genes are TRBV2 and TRBJ1-2; D is unclear. CDR1 is SNHLY and CDR2 is FYNNEI in the germline V gene. The ends were cut back, 2 bases at V and 4 bases at J, with 5 bases in the middle. The CDR3 spans 12 residues. In DNA, the CDR3 is TGTGCCAGCAGTGAACAGTTCTATGGCTACACCTTC. Protein product: CASSEQFYGYTF. Filled out from reference TRBV2 and TRBJ1-2, the complete variable domain reads EPEVTQTPSHQVTQMGQEVILRCVPISNHLYFYWYRQILGQKVEFLVSFYNNEISEKSEIFDDQFSVERPDGSNFTLKIRSTKLEDSAMYFCASSEQFYGYTFGSGTRLTVV.

The V and J genes are TRBV7-9 and TRBJ2-3, with 8 bases identical to TRBD1. This CDR3 is 17 amino acids long. Germline loops: CDR1 SEHNR, CDR2 FQNEAQ (reference sequence). Unmatched junction bases numbered 12, after V lost 2 bases and J lost 5 bases. This chain's CDR3 is CASSLLTRGRVEDTQYF. In DNA form, the CDR3 reads TGTGCCAGCAGCTTACTGACCAGGGGGCGAGTCGAAGATACGCAGTATTTT.

This chain links TRBV5-1 with TRBJ1-4; maybe TRBD1 (6 bases). Germline V gene sequence: CDR1 SGHRS, CDR2 YFSETQ. V lost 0 bases and J 3 bases, leaving 9 bases between the germline ends. The CDR3 length is 15 residues. The CDR3 bases are TGCGCCAGCAGCTTGGGGGGGCAGGCTAATGAAAAACTGTTTTTT. Translation gives CASSLGGQANEKLFF.

The chain uses TRBV7-8 and TRBJ2-3, with 10 positions matching TRBD2. V dropped 1 base and J dropped 2; count of bases not matched to a gene: 6. The germline V gene encodes CDR1 SGHVS and CDR2 FQNEAQ. The CDR3 covers 17 residues. CDR3 DNA sequence: TGTGCCAGCAGCTTAGATCCAGCGGGGGGGACCACAGATACGCAGTATTTT. As protein: CASSLDPAGGTTDTQYF.

The chain links TRBV2 to TRBJ2-5; a weak D match, TRBD1 (6 bases). This CDR3 has 12 amino acids. V gave up 3 bases and J gave up 7 bases, with 9 bases separating them. The V gene's germline CDR1 is SNHLY and CDR2 FYNNEI. The CDR3 spells CASSEMGATQYF. CDR3 coding DNA: TGTGCCAGCAGTGAGATGGGGGCGACCCAGTACTTC. The whole variable domain, filled in from reference TRBV2 and TRBJ2-5, reads EPEVTQTPSHQVTQMGQEVILRCVPISNHLYFYWYRQILGQKVEFLVSFYNNEISEKSEIFDDQFSVERPDGSNFTLKIRSTKLEDSAMYFCASSEMGATQYFGPGTRLLVL.